This T cell receptor (beta chain) was found in a study of shared T cell receptors in the human thymus. V was shortened by 4 bases and J by 1 base, with 7 bases between the two germline ends. This CDR3 is built from 13 residues. Germline CDR1 reads SEHNR; CDR2 reads FQNEAQ (reference sequence). Method: immunoSEQ multiplex PCR; TCRdb's copy keeps in-frame clones and lacks some. This table holds hundreds of thousands of clones, 85% to 90% found once. These same records also appear under a second study, on human thymus T cells. That publication notes: The related literature has documented a marked overlap of thymic repertoires among unrelated individuals.

The sequence came from a boy in the first two years of life with a congenital heart defect. The sequencing sample was made of thymocytes. The V gene is TRBV7-9, the J gene TRBJ1-1, with D possibly matching TRBD1 (6 bases). The CDR3 here is CASSSQGNTEAFF. CDR3 coding DNA: TGTGCCAGCAGCTCACAGGGGAACACTGAAGCTTTCTTT. The full variable domain, rest sourced from reference TRBV7-9 and TRBJ1-1, is DTGVSQNPRHKITKRGQNVTFRCDPISEHNRLYWYRQTLGQGPEFLTYFQNEAQLEKSRLLSDRFSAERPKGSFSTLEIQRTEQGDSAMYLCASSSQGNTEAFFGQGTRLTVV.